The following is a T cell receptor beta chain sequence with its context. Antigen: not known. The data were obtained in a study of blood T cells in healthy people across ages. In the study overall: About one barcoded beta molecule per two T cells came from capture by template switching.

Using a J-beta primer mix together with a sample-barcoded 5' primer, a second PCR was run for roughly 6 to 11 cycles. A template-switch adaptor that had 12 random nucleotides put a tag on each cDNA molecule. MiXCR, run by TCRdb on the 5' RACE reads, gives a single entry per CDR3 protein. The sample contains 700,000 to 950,000 distinct CDR3 sequences, around 46% of which appear only once. Trimming cost V 5 bases and J 6 bases, with 17 bases left between them. The CDR3 consists of 15 residues. In germline, CDR1 is SEHNR, CDR2 FQNEAQ (reference sequence). Study outcomes and limitations: Investigators viewed diversity estimates from one million T cells as underestimates, the study reported.

This sequence originates from a woman aged 55-69 years in good health. This chain connects TRBV7-9 to TRBJ2-1; D may be TRBD2 (5 bases). Material for sequencing was blood. The CDR3 reads CASSRAELVSNEQFF. CDR3 sequence (DNA): TGTGCCAGCAGCCGCGCCGAACTAGTTAGCAATGAGCAGTTCTTC. Full variable domain (outside the CDR3, taken from reference TRBV7-9 and TRBJ2-1): DTGVSQNPRHKITKRGQNVTFRCDPISEHNRLYWYRQTLGQGPEFLTYFQNEAQLEKSRLLSDRFSAERPKGSFSTLEIQRTEQGDSAMYLCASSRAELVSNEQFFGPGTRLTVL.